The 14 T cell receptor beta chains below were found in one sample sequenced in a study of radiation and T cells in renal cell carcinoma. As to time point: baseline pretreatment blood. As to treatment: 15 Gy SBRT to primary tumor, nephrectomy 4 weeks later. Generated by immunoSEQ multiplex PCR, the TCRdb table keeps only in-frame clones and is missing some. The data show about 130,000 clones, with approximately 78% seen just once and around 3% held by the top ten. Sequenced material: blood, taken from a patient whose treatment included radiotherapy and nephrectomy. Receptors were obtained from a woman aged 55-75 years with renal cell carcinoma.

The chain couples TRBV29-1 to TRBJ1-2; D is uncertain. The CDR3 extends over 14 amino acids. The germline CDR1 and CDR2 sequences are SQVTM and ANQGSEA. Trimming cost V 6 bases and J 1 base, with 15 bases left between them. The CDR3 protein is CSVPPDGYNYGYTF. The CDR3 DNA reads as TGCAGCGTCCCACCGGACGGTTATAACTATGGCTACACCTTC.

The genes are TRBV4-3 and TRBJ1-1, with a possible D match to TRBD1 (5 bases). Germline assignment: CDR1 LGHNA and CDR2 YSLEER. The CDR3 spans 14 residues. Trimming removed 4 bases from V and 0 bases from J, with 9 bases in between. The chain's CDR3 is CASSLRALNTEAFF. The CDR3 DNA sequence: TGCGCCAGCAGCCTCAGGGCTCTGAACACTGAAGCTTTCTTT.

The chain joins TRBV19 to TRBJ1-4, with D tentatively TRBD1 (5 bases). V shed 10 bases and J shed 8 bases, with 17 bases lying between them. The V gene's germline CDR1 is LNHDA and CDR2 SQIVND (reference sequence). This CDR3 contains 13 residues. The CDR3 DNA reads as TGTGCCACCGATTCAGGGTTGGAAGAAAAACTGTTTTTT. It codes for CATDSGLEEKLFF. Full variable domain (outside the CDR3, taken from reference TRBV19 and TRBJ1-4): DGGITQSPKYLFRKEGQNVTLSCEQNLNHDAMYWYRQDPGQGLRLIYYSQIVNDFQKGDIAEGYSVSREKKESFPLTVTSAQKNPTAFYLCATDSGLEEKLFFGSGTQLSVL.

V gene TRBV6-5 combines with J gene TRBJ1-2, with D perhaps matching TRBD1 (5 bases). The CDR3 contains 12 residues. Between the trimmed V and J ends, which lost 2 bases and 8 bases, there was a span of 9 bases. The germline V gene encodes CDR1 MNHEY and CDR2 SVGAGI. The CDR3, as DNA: TGTGCCAGCAGTTACGGGGGAAGCGGCTACACCTTC. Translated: CASSYGGSGYTF.

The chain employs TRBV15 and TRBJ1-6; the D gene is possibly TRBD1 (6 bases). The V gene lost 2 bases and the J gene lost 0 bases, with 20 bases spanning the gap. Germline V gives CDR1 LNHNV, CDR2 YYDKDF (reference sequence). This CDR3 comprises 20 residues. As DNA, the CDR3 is TGTGCCACCAGCAGACATACAGGGTCCGATGCAAGCTCCTATAATTCACCCCTCCACTTT. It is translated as CATSRHTGSDASSYNSPLHF.

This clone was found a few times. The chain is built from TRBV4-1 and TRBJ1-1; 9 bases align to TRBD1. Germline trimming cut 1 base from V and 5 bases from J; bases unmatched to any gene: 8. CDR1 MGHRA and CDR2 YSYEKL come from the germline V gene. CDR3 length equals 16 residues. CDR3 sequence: CASSQVLGQGGTEAFF. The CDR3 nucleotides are TGCGCCAGCAGCCAAGTGTTGGGACAGGGAGGGACTGAAGCTTTCTTT.

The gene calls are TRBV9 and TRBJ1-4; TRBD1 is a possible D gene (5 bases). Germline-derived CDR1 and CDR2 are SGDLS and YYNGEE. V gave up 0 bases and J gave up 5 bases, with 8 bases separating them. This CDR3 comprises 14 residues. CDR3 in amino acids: CASSVGTLNEKLFF. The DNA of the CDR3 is TGTGCCAGCAGCGTAGGGACATTAAATGAAAAACTGTTTTTT.

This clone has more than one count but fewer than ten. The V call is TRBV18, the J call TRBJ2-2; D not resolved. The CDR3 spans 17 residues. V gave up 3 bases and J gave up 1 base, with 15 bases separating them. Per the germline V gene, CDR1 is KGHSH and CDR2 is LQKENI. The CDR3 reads CASSPLTVVRNTGELFF. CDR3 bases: TGTGCCAGCTCACCCCTTACAGTCGTGAGGAACACCGGGGAGCTGTTTTTT. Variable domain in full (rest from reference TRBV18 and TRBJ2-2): NAGVMQNPRHLVRRRGQEARLRCSPMKGHSHVYWYRQLPEEGLKFMVYLQKENIIDESGMPKERFSAEFPKEGPSILRIQQVVRGDSAAYFCASSPLTVVRNTGELFFGEGSRLTVL.

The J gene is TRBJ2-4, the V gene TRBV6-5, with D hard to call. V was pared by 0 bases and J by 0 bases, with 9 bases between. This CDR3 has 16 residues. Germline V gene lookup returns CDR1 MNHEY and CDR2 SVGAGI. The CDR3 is CASSYSGKGAKNIQYF. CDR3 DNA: TGTGCCAGCAGTTACTCAGGGAAGGGAGCCAAAAACATTCAGTACTTC.

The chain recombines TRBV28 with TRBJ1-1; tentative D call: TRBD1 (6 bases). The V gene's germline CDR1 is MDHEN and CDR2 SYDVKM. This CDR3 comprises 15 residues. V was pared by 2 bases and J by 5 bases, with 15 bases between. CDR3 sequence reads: CASSLGGGAGTEAFF. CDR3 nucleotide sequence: TGTGCCAGCAGTTTAGGGGGGGGCGCGGGAACTGAAGCTTTCTTT.

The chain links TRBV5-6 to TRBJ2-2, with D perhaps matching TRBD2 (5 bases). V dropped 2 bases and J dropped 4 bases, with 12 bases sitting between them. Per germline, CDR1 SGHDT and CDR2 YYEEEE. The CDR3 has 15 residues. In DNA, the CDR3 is TGTGCCAGCAGCTTCACCGGGGTTGGCACCGGGGAGCTGTTTTTT. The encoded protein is CASSFTGVGTGELFF.

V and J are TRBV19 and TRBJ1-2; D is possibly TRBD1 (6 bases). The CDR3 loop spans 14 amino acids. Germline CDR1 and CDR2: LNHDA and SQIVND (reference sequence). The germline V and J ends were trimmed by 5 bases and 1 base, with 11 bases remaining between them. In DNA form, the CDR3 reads TGTGCCAGTAGTGTTGGACAGTTTAACTATGGCTACACCTTC. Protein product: CASSVGQFNYGYTF. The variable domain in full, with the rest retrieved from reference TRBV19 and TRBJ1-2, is DGGITQSPKYLFRKEGQNVTLSCEQNLNHDAMYWYRQDPGQGLRLIYYSQIVNDFQKGDIAEGYSVSREKKESFPLTVTSAQKNPTAFYLCASSVGQFNYGYTFGSGTRLTVV.

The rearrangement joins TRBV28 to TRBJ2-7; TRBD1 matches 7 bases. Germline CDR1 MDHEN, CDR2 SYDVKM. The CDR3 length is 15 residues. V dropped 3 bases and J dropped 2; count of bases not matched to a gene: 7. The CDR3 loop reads CASSFGDSYTYEQYF. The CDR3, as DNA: TGTGCCAGCAGTTTTGGGGACAGCTATACCTACGAGCAGTACTTC. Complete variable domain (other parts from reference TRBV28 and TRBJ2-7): DVKVTQSSRYLVKRTGEKVFLECVQDMDHENMFWYRQDPGLGLRLIYFSYDVKMKEKGDIPEGYSVSREKKERFSLILESASTNQTSMYLCASSFGDSYTYEQYFGPGTRLTVT.

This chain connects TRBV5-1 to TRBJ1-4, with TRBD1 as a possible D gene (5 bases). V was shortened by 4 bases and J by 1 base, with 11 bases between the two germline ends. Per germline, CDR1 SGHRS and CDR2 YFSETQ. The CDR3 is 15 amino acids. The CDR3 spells CASSPGRGTNEKLFF. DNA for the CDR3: TGCGCCAGCAGCCCGGGACGGGGAACTAATGAAAAACTGTTTTTT.